Below, 30 T cell receptor beta chains from the same sample are listed, as sequenced in a study of blood T cells in healthy people across ages. Using a J-beta primer mix together with a sample-barcoded 5' primer, a second PCR was run for roughly 7 to 12 cycles. MiXCR was run by TCRdb on the 5' RACE reads, yielding one entry per CDR3 protein. The table shows just over 1 million distinct CDR3 sequences, with less than 50% occurring only once. Sequenced sample: blood. The receptors derive from a woman in her sixties or seventies in good health.

The chain recombines TRBV7-2 with TRBJ2-3; a possible D gene is TRBD2 (6 bases). CDR1 is SGHTA, CDR2 FQGNSA, per germline. This CDR3 has 15 amino acids. Trimming shortened V by 6 bases and J by 2 bases, and 15 bases separated the two germline ends. CDR3 nucleotides: TGTGCCAGCAGACCACTAGCACTTAACACAGATACGCAGTATTTT. This translates into CASRPLALNTDTQYF.

This clonotype has a handful of counts. The gene calls are TRBV9 and TRBJ2-5; 7 nucleotides agree with TRBD2. The CDR3 has 15 residues. From germline, CDR1 is SGDLS and CDR2 YYNGEE. V shed 0 bases, J shed 5 bases, and the junction held 7 bases outside the gene matches. This CDR3 reads CASSVGPAGIETQYF. CDR3 in DNA: TGTGCCAGCAGCGTAGGTCCAGCGGGAATTGAGACCCAGTACTTC. Full variable domain (remainder filled in from reference TRBV9 and TRBJ2-5): DSGVTQTPKHLITATGQRVTLRCSPRSGDLSVYWYQQSLDQGLQFLIQYYNGEERAKGNILERFSAQQFPDLHSELNLSSLELGDSALYFCASSVGPAGIETQYFGPGTRLLVL.

V gene TRBV2 combines with J gene TRBJ2-2, with D hard to call. CDR3 size: 13 residues. CDR1 is SNHLY and CDR2 is FYNNEI in the germline V gene. The V end lost 7 bases, the J end lost 1 base, and 7 bases lay between the germline ends. The DNA of the CDR3 is TGTGCCAGCATGAGAGGGAACACCGGGGAGCTGTTTTTT. Its translation: CASMRGNTGELFF.

V gene TRBV6-6 combines with J gene TRBJ2-7, with D perhaps matching TRBD1 or TRBD2 (5 bases each). Germline V lookup: CDR1 MNHNY, CDR2 SVGAGI (reference sequence). Trimming removed 7 bases from V and 2 bases from J, with 12 bases in between. This CDR3 is 13 amino acids long. CDR3 loop: CASTLGTTYEQYF. In nucleotides, the CDR3 is TGTGCCAGCACCCTAGGGACCACCTACGAGCAGTACTTC.

With regard to this clonotype: This clone may be a read error of a much larger clone one base away. V is TRBV9 and J is TRBJ2-5, with 12 positions matching TRBD2. The germline CDR1 and CDR2 sequences are SGDLS and YYNGEE. Unmatched junction bases numbered 11, after V lost 3 bases and J lost 11 bases. The CDR3 runs to 15 residues. For the CDR3, the DNA is TGTGCCAGCAGCGGGGGGACTAGCGGGCACAATGAGCAGTACTTC. This encodes CASSGGTSGHNEQYF.

The chain links TRBV20-1 to TRBJ2-7; 11 bases agree with TRBD2. CDR1 and CDR2 from the germline V gene are DFQATT and SNEGSKA (reference sequence). The length of the CDR3 is 14 residues. V lost 3 bases to trimming and J lost 4 bases; unmatched junction nucleotides: 5. DNA for the CDR3: TGCAGTGCTAGGGAACTAGCGGGAGAATACGAGCAGTACTTC. It specifies CSARELAGEYEQYF.

On this clonotype itself: This may be a read error, as it is one base from a much larger clone. The gene calls are TRBV27 and TRBJ1-4, with D unresolved. Looked up from germline, CDR1 is MNHEY and CDR2 is SMNVEV (reference sequence). This CDR3 spans 12 amino acids. CDR3 loop: CASSRTIEELFF. Written as DNA, the CDR3 is TGTGCCAGCAGTAGGACGATTGAAGAACTGTTTTTT.

This chain links TRBV29-1 with TRBJ2-7; D may be TRBD2 (6 bases). Germline V CDR1 and CDR2: SQVTM, ANQGSEA. V was pared by 3 bases and J by 0 bases, with 9 bases between. The CDR3 contains 13 residues. The chain's CDR3 is CSVDVGSSYEQYF. The CDR3 bases are TGCAGCGTTGACGTCGGGAGCTCCTACGAGCAGTACTTC.

V usage is TRBV10-2 and J usage is TRBJ1-2; TRBD1 matches 10 bases. CDR1 and CDR2 (germline): WSHSY, SAAADI. The CDR3 length is 14 residues. The V segment lost 11 bases and the J segment 6 bases; nucleotides outside the gene matches: 12. The CDR3 is CAVRTAGQGNGYTF. The CDR3 DNA reads as TGCGCCGTACGGACAGCGGGACAGGGGAATGGCTACACCTTC.

The chain combines TRBV14 with TRBJ2-3, with 11 bases lining up with TRBD2. J was trimmed by 5 bases and V by 2 bases; bases with no gene match: 3. The CDR3 contains 15 residues. Germline CDR1 reads SGHDN; CDR2 reads FVKESK. DNA for the CDR3: TGTGCCAGCAGCCAACTAGCGGGAGGCAGAGATACGCAGTATTTT. Protein: CASSQLAGGRDTQYF.

This chain joins TRBV9 and TRBJ2-3; no reliable D call. The germline V and J ends were trimmed by 0 bases and 8 bases, with 4 bases remaining between them. This CDR3 contains 11 residues. Germline values: CDR1 SGDLS, CDR2 YYNGEE. The CDR3 is CASSVEVTQYF. In nucleotides, the CDR3 is TGTGCCAGCAGCGTAGAGGTTACGCAGTATTTT.

This chain uses TRBV20-1 with TRBJ2-2; D not certain. V lost 4 bases and J lost 4, with 7 bases in between. Per germline, CDR1 DFQATT and CDR2 SNEGSKA (reference sequence). The CDR3 is 12 residues long. This chain's CDR3 is CSAIMGTGELFF. The DNA for the CDR3 is TGCAGTGCTATCATGGGCACCGGGGAGCTGTTTTTT.

The chain joins TRBV5-6 to TRBJ2-1; D might be TRBD1 or TRBD2, each matching 5 bases. The CDR3 has 15 residues. Germline V CDR1 and CDR2: SGHDT, YYEEEE. V was shortened by 4 bases and J by 9 bases, with 20 bases between the two germline ends. The CDR3 DNA sequence: TGTGCCAGCAGCGTCTCCGGGACCTCAAGGGGTGAGCAGTTCTTC. It encodes CASSVSGTSRGEQFF.

This clonotype appeared a few times. The CDR3 is CSAVLGLVSSGANVLTF. Written as DNA, the CDR3 is TGCAGTGCAGTGTTAGGACTCGTCAGCTCTGGGGCCAACGTCCTGACTTTC. The J gene is TRBJ2-6, the V gene TRBV20-1; D is perhaps TRBD2 (5 bases). The CDR3 covers 17 residues. From germline, CDR1 is DFQATT and CDR2 SNEGSKA (reference sequence). With 6 bases removed from V and 0 bases from J, the gap between germline ends came to 18 bases.

On this clonotype itself: This sequence may be a read error, since a much larger clone differs from it by one base. V usage is TRBV29-1 and J usage is TRBJ2-4; 7 bases map to TRBD1. The J call may be mistaken, given a closer DNA end match to TRBJ2-7. There are 17 residues in the CDR3. Germline values: CDR1 SQVTM, CDR2 ANQGSEA. The CDR3 sequence: CSVGGQAVRPKSDEQYF. In nucleotides, the CDR3 is TGCAGCGTTGGTGGACAGGCCGTGCGGCCTAAGTCCGACGAGCAGTACTTC.

J is TRBJ1-1 and V is TRBV20-1, with D possibly TRBD1 on 6 matching bases. Germline assignment: CDR1 DFQATT and CDR2 SNEGSKA (reference sequence). V was clipped by 6 bases and J by 4 bases, with 18 bases between them. There are 14 residues in the CDR3. CDR3 region: CSANARGLGTEAFF. The CDR3, as DNA: TGCAGTGCGAATGCCAGGGGTCTGGGCACTGAAGCTTTCTTT.

The V and J genes are TRBV5-1 and TRBJ2-7, with D perhaps matching TRBD1 or TRBD2 (8 bases each). Germline-derived CDR1 and CDR2 are SGHRS and YFSETQ. V lost 3 bases, J lost 5 bases, and 18 bases lay in between. The CDR3 runs to 15 residues. The DNA of the CDR3 is TGCGCCAGCAGCTATAGCGGGGACAGGCTCGACGAGCAGTACTTC. Protein sequence: CASSYSGDRLDEQYF.

This chain links TRBV12-3 or TRBV12-4 with TRBJ2-3, with 9 bases matching TRBD2. V trimming: 4 bases; J trimming: 6 bases; junction bases outside the gene matches: 8. The CDR3 has 15 amino acids. The CDR3 region has the DNA TGTGCCAGCAGTTGGACTAGCGCGACGAAGGATACGCAGTATTTT. Protein product: CASSWTSATKDTQYF.

Worth noting for this clonotype: This sequence may be a read error, since a much larger clone differs from it by one base. The V and J genes are TRBV29-1 and TRBJ2-1; possibly TRBD2 for D (6 bases). The tail of the sequence fits TRBJ2-7 better, so the J call may be wrong. The CDR3 sequence is 12 residues long. CDR1 SQVTM and CDR2 ANQGSEA come from the germline V gene. Here the CDR3 reads CSQGGASGEQYF. The CDR3 nucleotides read TGCAGCCAAGGCGGGGCTTCGGGCGAGCAGTACTTC.

J is TRBJ2-1 and V is TRBV5-6; either TRBD1 or TRBD2 may supply D (5 bases each). The ends were cut back, 4 bases at V and 5 bases at J, with 7 bases in the middle. Germline V gene lookup returns CDR1 SGHDT and CDR2 YYEEEE. The CDR3 spans 12 residues. CDR3 sequence: CASSEGHNEQFF. In nucleotides, the CDR3 is TGTGCCAGCAGCGAGGGACACAATGAGCAGTTCTTC. Full variable domain (missing parts from reference TRBV5-6 and TRBJ2-1): DAGVTQSPTHLIKTRGQQVTLRCSPKSGHDTVSWYQQALGQGPQFIFQYYEEEERQRGNFPDRFSGHQFPNYSSELNVNALLLGDSALYLCASSEGHNEQFFGPGTRLTVL.

The chain has TRBV3-1 and TRBJ2-1; TRBD2 aligns across 9 bases. From germline, CDR1 is LGHDT and CDR2 YNNKEL (reference sequence). This CDR3 contains 19 residues. Germline trimming cut 3 bases from V and 4 bases from J; bases unmatched to any gene: 16. In DNA form, the CDR3 reads TGTGCCAGCAGCCAGGGAGGCGCCGCAGCGGGAGGACGTTACAATGAGCAGTTCTTC. This translates into CASSQGGAAAGGRYNEQFF.

In regard to this clonotype: Sequence at one end of the junction differs from germline and may be a read error. The chain combines TRBV20-1 with TRBJ1-6; 10 nucleotides align to TRBD1. CDR3 length: 14 residues. CDR1 and CDR2 from the germline V gene are DFQATT and SNEGSKA (reference sequence). The CDR3 protein is CSARSGQGVSRLHF. DNA for the CDR3: TGCAGTGCTAGAAGCGGACAGGGGGTTTCACGCCTCCACTTT.

The chain employs TRBV4-1 and TRBJ1-6; 7 bases line up with TRBD1. The CDR3 covers 17 residues. The V gene end was trimmed by 0 bases and the J gene end by 5 bases; junction bases not matched to a gene: 7. Germline CDR1 is MGHRA and CDR2 is YSYEKL. The CDR3 here is CASSQEDRVANNSPLHF. The DNA for the CDR3 is TGCGCCAGCAGCCAAGAAGACAGGGTGGCTAATAATTCACCCCTCCACTTT.

This chain connects TRBV30 to TRBJ2-1; TRBD2 matches 9 bases. The CDR3 loop spans 13 amino acids. Trimming cost V 6 bases and J 4 bases; bases outside gene matches: 4. Germline V gene data show CDR1 as GTSNPN and CDR2 as SVGIG (reference sequence). CDR3 coding DNA: TGTGCCTGTAGGACTAGCGCATACAATGAGCAGTTCTTC. The encoded protein is CACRTSAYNEQFF.

This sequence joins TRBV3-1 and TRBJ2-1, with a weak D call TRBD2 (5 bases). Trimming shortened V by 5 bases and J by 2 bases, and 10 bases separated the two germline ends. The germline V gene encodes CDR1 LGHDT and CDR2 YNNKEL (reference sequence). This CDR3 has 14 amino acids. CDR3 sequence (DNA): TGTGCCAGCAGCTTCGGGATGACCTACAATGAGCAGTTCTTC. Its translation is CASSFGMTYNEQFF.

The rearrangement joins TRBV3-1 to TRBJ1-4; D remains ambiguous. Trimming removed 4 bases at V and 7 bases at J, with 16 bases between. Per germline, CDR1 LGHDT and CDR2 YNNKEL (reference sequence). The CDR3 runs 15 residues. The CDR3 DNA sequence: TGTGCCAGCAGCCGAAGTCCCAGGATCCGTGAAAAACTGTTTTTT. Protein product: CASSRSPRIREKLFF.

In this sample, this clonotype turned up a few times. This chain joins TRBV3-1 and TRBJ2-7; D is perhaps TRBD2 (7 bases). V gave up 5 bases and J gave up 0 bases, with 23 bases separating them. CDR1 is LGHDT, CDR2 YNNKEL, per germline (reference sequence). CDR3 length: 18 amino acids. The CDR3 DNA is TGTGCCAGCAGCACCGGGAGGTTAGGGGGAGCAAGCTCCTACGAGCAGTACTTC. Encoded protein: CASSTGRLGGASSYEQYF.

This clonotype appeared a single time. The chain recombines TRBV4-2 with TRBJ2-1; no clear D gene. The germline V and J ends were trimmed by 2 bases and 0 bases, with 11 bases remaining between them. The length of the CDR3 is 16 residues. Germline V gives CDR1 LGHNA, CDR2 YNFKEQ. DNA for the CDR3: TGTGCCAGCAGCCAAAATGCCAGGTTCTCCTACAATGAGCAGTTCTTC. It codes for CASSQNARFSYNEQFF.

A few counts support this clonotype. The chain combines TRBV24-1 with TRBJ2-3; 7 bases agree with TRBD2. V lost 5 bases and J lost 2; bases outside the gene matches: 6. The CDR3 is 15 amino acids. CDR1 is KGHDR and CDR2 is SFDVKD in the germline V gene. The CDR3: CATSGKRGDTDTQYF. CDR3 sequence (DNA): TGTGCCACCAGTGGAAAGCGGGGTGACACAGATACGCAGTATTTT.

With respect to this clonotype: This may come from a read error, since a much larger clone is one base off. This chain links TRBV20-1 with TRBJ2-1, with D perhaps matching TRBD1 or TRBD2 (5 bases each). Germline CDR1 DFQATT, CDR2 SNEGSKA (reference sequence). This CDR3 contains 14 residues. CDR3 DNA: TGCAGTGCTGCTCAGAAAACCCGGGGCAATGAGCGGTTCTTC. The encoded protein is CSAAQKTRGNERFF.